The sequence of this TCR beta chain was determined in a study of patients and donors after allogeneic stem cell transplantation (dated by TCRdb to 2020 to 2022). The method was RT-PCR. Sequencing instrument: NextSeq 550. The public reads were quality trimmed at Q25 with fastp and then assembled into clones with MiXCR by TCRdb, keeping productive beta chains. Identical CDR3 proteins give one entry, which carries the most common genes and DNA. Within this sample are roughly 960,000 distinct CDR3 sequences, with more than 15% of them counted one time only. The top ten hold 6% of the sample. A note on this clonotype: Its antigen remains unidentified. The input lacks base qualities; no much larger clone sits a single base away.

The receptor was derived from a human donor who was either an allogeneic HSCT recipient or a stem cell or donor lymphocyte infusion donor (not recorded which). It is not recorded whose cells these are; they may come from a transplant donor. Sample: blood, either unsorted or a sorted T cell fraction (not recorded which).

The sequence in DNA is TGTGCCAGCAGCCTAGGACAGGGGATGATCACAGATACGCAGTATTTT. It translates to CASSLGQGMITDTQYF. The chain couples TRBV7-8 to TRBJ2-3; 9 bases in the middle match TRBD1. For this chain, trimming is 5 bases at the V end and 2 bases at the J end, and the number of junction bases without a gene match is 8. The cysteine opens and the phenylalanine closes a CDR3 of 16 amino acids. Of all the DNA, just the CDR3 is kept, 48 bases in frame from base 1. CDR1 SGHVS and CDR2 FQNEAQ were looked up in the germline V gene.